These 32 T cell receptor beta chains were sequenced from one sample in a study of blood T cells in healthy people across ages. With a J-beta primer mix and a sample-barcoded 5' primer, a second PCR ran about 7 to 12 cycles. TCRdb redid the calling of the 5' RACE reads with MiXCR, one entry per CDR3 protein. The sample yields around 1,100,000 distinct CDR3 sequences, around two fifths seen once. The sequencing sample was made of blood. Source of these receptors: a man aged 18 to 30 in good health.

This clonotype was counted only a few times. J is TRBJ1-4 and V is TRBV28; no definite D call. V lost 7 bases and J lost 9, with 15 bases in between. CDR1 is MDHEN and CDR2 is SYDVKM in the germline V gene. The CDR3 consists of 13 residues. The CDR3 bases are TGTGCCAGCACCCCAGGATCCAGGAAAAAACTGTTTTTT. Its translation: CASTPGSRKKLFF.

There are a few counts of this clonotype. The V gene is TRBV2, the J gene TRBJ1-1; TRBD1 might be the D (5 bases). The germline gives CDR1 SNHLY, CDR2 FYNNEI. Deletions cut 11 bases from V and 6 bases from J, with 16 bases between. This CDR3 region has 12 residues. The CDR3 reads CAQGGGAPEAFF. The CDR3 nucleotides are TGTGCCCAAGGAGGAGGGGCCCCTGAAGCTTTCTTT.

The chain combines TRBV6-1 with TRBJ1-6, with 9 bases aligning to TRBD1. The CDR3 has 14 residues. In germline, CDR1 is MNHNS, CDR2 SASEGT. J lost 6 bases, V lost 8 bases, and 5 bases had no gene match. The CDR3 spells CASLRGQGNSPLHF. CDR3 coding DNA: TGTGCCAGCCTCAGGGGACAGGGTAATTCACCCCTCCACTTT.

This rearrangement joins TRBV5-1 to TRBJ2-3; D might be TRBD1 (5 bases). Germline values: CDR1 SGHRS, CDR2 YFSETQ. The CDR3 is 15 residues long. Between the trimmed V and J ends, which lost 1 base and 1 base, there was a span of 10 bases. The CDR3 DNA follows: TGCGCCAGCAGCTTGTTAGGGGTCCGCACAGATACGCAGTATTTT. It translates to CASSLLGVRTDTQYF. Full variable domain (missing parts from reference TRBV5-1 and TRBJ2-3): KAGVTQTPRYLIKTRGQQVTLSCSPISGHRSVSWYQQTPGQGLQFLFEYFSETQRNKGNFPGRFSGRQFSNSRSEMNVSTLELGDSALYLCASSLLGVRTDTQYFGPGTRLTVL.

The chain has TRBV3-1 and TRBJ2-3; tentatively, D is TRBD1 or TRBD2 (6 bases each). Germline V CDR1 and CDR2: LGHDT, YNNKEL (reference sequence). This CDR3 region has 18 residues. Trimming took 1 base from V and 2 from J, leaving 19 bases between them. In DNA form, the CDR3 reads TGTGCCAGCAGCCAAGCAAGGGGGGTAGGAGAATTCACAGATACGCAGTATTTT. This codes for CASSQARGVGEFTDTQYF.

This clonotype was counted only a few times. The chain has TRBV20-1 and TRBJ1-5; TRBD1 aligns across 8 bases. V lost 1 base, J lost 4 bases, and 9 bases stayed unmatched. This CDR3 comprises 16 residues. Germline values: CDR1 DFQATT, CDR2 SNEGSKA (reference sequence). CDR3 in amino acids: CSARATGGGLNQPQHF. The CDR3 nucleotides read TGCAGTGCTAGAGCTACAGGGGGTGGTTTAAATCAGCCCCAGCATTTT.

CDR3 coding DNA: TGTGCCAGCAGCCCGAGTTCCCCTGACACAGATACGCAGTATTTT. Translating gives CASSPSSPDTDTQYF. The rearrangement uses TRBV12-3 or TRBV12-4 and TRBJ2-3; D not resolved. This CDR3 spans 15 amino acids. V lost 6 bases to trimming and J lost 2 bases, with 15 bases between them.

This clonotype was observed a handful of times. V usage is TRBV5-1 and J usage is TRBJ1-4; D might be TRBD1 (6 bases). CDR3 length: 14 amino acids. In germline, CDR1 is SGHRS, CDR2 YFSETQ. The germline V and J ends were trimmed by 4 bases and 8 bases, with 15 bases remaining between them. The CDR3, as DNA: TGCGCCAGCAGCCTGCGGGGGCCTTGGGAAAAACTGTTTTTT. It translates to CASSLRGPWEKLFF.

In this sample, this clonotype turned up once. CDR3 region: CASSVQGNTPLHF. In DNA form, the CDR3 reads TGCGCCAGCAGTGTACAGGGGAATACACCCCTCCACTTT. V usage is TRBV10-2 and J usage is TRBJ1-6; TRBD1 agrees at 7 bases. CDR3 size: 13 residues. Germline CDR1 and CDR2: WSHSY and SAAADI. After removal of 4 bases from V and 11 bases from J, the junction contained 5 bases not matched to a gene.

This clonotype has a single count. At one end, the junction sequence differs from germline, possibly due to a read error. This chain uses TRBV2 with TRBJ1-5; the D is unclear. This CDR3 region has 15 residues. Per germline, CDR1 SNHLY and CDR2 FYNNEI. CDR3 protein: CVSSRIQSGNQPQHF. The CDR3 nucleotides read TGTGTCAGCAGCCGGATACAGAGCGGTAATCAGCCCCAGCATTTT.

Points on this clonotype: Since the CDR3 does not end with the conserved phenylalanine or tryptophan, this likely comes from a read error. The rearrangement joins TRBV6-5 to TRBJ2-7, with 7 positions matching TRBD1. V lost 2 bases to trimming and J lost 5 bases; unmatched junction nucleotides: 6. The CDR3 is made up of 14 amino acids. Germline CDR1 MNHEY, CDR2 SVGAGI. The DNA for the CDR3 is TGTGCCAGCAGTTACGACAGGGTGTTCGACGAGCAGTACTAC. It codes for CASSYDRVFDEQYY.

This clonotype appeared a few times. The CDR3 reads CASRRTLGGYTF. CDR3 DNA sequence: TGTGCCAGCAGAAGGACCCTTGGAGGCTACACCTTC. This chain uses TRBV6-5 with TRBJ1-2; D is undetermined. Trimming shortened V by 6 bases and J by 8 bases, and 13 bases separated the two germline ends. Germline loops: CDR1 MNHEY, CDR2 SVGAGI. The CDR3 runs to 12 residues.

With regard to this clonotype: A much larger clone differs by one base, so this may be a read error. The V and J genes are TRBV12-3 or TRBV12-4 and TRBJ2-5; D may match TRBD1 or TRBD2 (5 bases each). The closer fit of TRBJ2-7 to the DNA end suggests the J call may be wrong. The CDR3 extends over 14 amino acids. CDR3 DNA sequence: TGTGACAGCAGTTCGGTACAGGAGGACTACGAGCAGTACTTC. It translates to CDSSSVQEDYEQYF.

This rearrangement joins TRBV4-1 to TRBJ2-3; D not resolved. Germline V lookup: CDR1 MGHRA, CDR2 YSYEKL. Trimming took off 0 bases at V and 9 bases at J, with 7 bases between the two ends. The CDR3 contains 12 residues. The CDR3 DNA is TGCGCCAGCAGCCAAGACTATCGGACGCAGTATTTT. It yields the protein CASSQDYRTQYF.

This clonotype showed up just a few times. The V gene is TRBV4-1, the J gene TRBJ1-4, with 10 bases fitting TRBD1. The CDR3 spans 16 residues. V lost 3 bases, J lost 7 bases, and 8 bases stayed unmatched. Germline-derived CDR1 and CDR2 are MGHRA and YSYEKL. The DNA for the CDR3 is TGCGCCAGCAGCCAGATCATGGGGGACAGGGGTGAAAAACTGTTTTTT. It translates to CASSQIMGDRGEKLFF.

This clonotype was seen only a few times. The rearrangement links TRBV2 to TRBJ2-5, with TRBD1 as a possible D gene (6 bases). Germline CDR1 is SNHLY and CDR2 is FYNNEI. Trimming removed 3 bases from V and 6 bases from J, with 11 bases in between. The CDR3 has 13 residues. CDR3 nucleotide sequence: TGTGCCAGCAGTGATAGACAGGCCCAGACCCAGTACTTC. Protein: CASSDRQAQTQYF.

This chain uses TRBV29-1 with TRBJ1-2; no clear D gene. Germline CDR1 reads SQVTM; CDR2 reads ANQGSEA. Trimming took off 0 bases at V and 2 bases at J, with 13 bases between the two ends. This CDR3 has 15 residues. The CDR3 protein is CSVEDWFTENYGYTF. The CDR3 DNA sequence: TGCAGCGTTGAAGATTGGTTCACAGAGAACTATGGCTACACCTTC.

CDR3: CASSLRKGTRGFGYTF. CDR3 sequence (DNA): TGTGCCAGCAGCCTACGAAAGGGGACGAGAGGCTTTGGCTACACCTTC. The chain employs TRBV14 and TRBJ1-2; the D gene is possibly TRBD1 (5 bases). The V end lost 4 bases, the J end lost 7 bases, and 22 bases lay between the germline ends. This CDR3 is 16 amino acids long. Germline loops: CDR1 SGHDN, CDR2 FVKESK.

The rearrangement uses TRBV2 and TRBJ2-2; maybe TRBD1 (6 bases). The CDR3 sequence is 16 residues long. V shed 2 bases and J shed 2 bases, with 12 bases lying between them. Germline-derived CDR1 and CDR2 are SNHLY and FYNNEI. CDR3 sequence: CASSELGAGNTGELFF. CDR3 coding DNA: TGTGCCAGCAGTGAACTGGGGGCCGGAAACACCGGGGAGCTGTTTTTT. The variable domain in full, with the rest retrieved from reference TRBV2 and TRBJ2-2, is EPEVTQTPSHQVTQMGQEVILRCVPISNHLYFYWYRQILGQKVEFLVSFYNNEISEKSEIFDDQFSVERPDGSNFTLKIRSTKLEDSAMYFCASSELGAGNTGELFFGEGSRLTVL.

The chain recombines TRBV4-1 with TRBJ2-7, with D perhaps TRBD1 or TRBD2 (6 bases each). The CDR3 extends over 22 amino acids. The germline V gene encodes CDR1 MGHRA and CDR2 YSYEKL. V was clipped by 1 base and J by 1 base, with 32 bases between them. CDR3 DNA sequence: TGCGCCAGCAGCCAAGTCCTTCTAACCTATCGAGGGGGGAGCAGGGGTTCCTACGAGCAGTACTTC. This encodes CASSQVLLTYRGGSRGSYEQYF.

The J gene is TRBJ2-3, the V gene TRBV10-3; 7 bases line up with TRBD2. The CDR3 has 16 amino acids. Trimming at V came to 7 bases and at J to 2 bases, leaving 12 bases not matched to a gene. From germline, CDR1 is ENHRY and CDR2 SYGVKD. Written as DNA, the CDR3 is TGTGCCATCACGGCTTATGGGGGGGGAACCACAGATACGCAGTATTTT. The encoded protein is CAITAYGGGTTDTQYF.

In DNA, the CDR3 is TGTGCCAGCAGTAACCCGACCGAGCGCACTGAAGCTTTCTTT. Translated: CASSNPTERTEAFF. The chain employs TRBV27 and TRBJ1-1, with unresolved D. The germline gives CDR1 MNHEY, CDR2 SMNVEV (reference sequence). Trimming shortened V by 5 bases and J by 4 bases, and 14 bases separated the two germline ends. The CDR3 covers 14 residues.

The chain links TRBV21-1 to TRBJ2-4; TRBD1 is taken as the D call from the table, unchecked against the DNA. TRBV21-1 is listed as a pseudogene. The length of the CDR3 is 18 residues. CDR3 loop: CASSRPSSGTALPGIQYF. DNA of the CDR3: TGTGCCAGCAGCCGACCGTCCTCCGGGACCGCATTGCCTGGGATTCAGTACTTC.

Comment on this clonotype: Germline is not matched at one junction end, which may reflect a read error. The rearrangement links TRBV5-1 to TRBJ1-1; D gene ambiguous. Germline V gene data show CDR1 as SGHRS and CDR2 as YFSETQ. The CDR3 is 14 residues long. The CDR3 is CASSLGTVITVAFF. In nucleotides, the CDR3 is TGCGCCAGCAGCTTGGGTACAGTGATCACTGTAGCTTTCTTT.

This clonotype occurred a few times. V usage is TRBV7-3 and J usage is TRBJ2-1, with TRBD1 identical over 10 bases. The CDR3 is made up of 15 amino acids. The germline V gene encodes CDR1 SGHTA and CDR2 FQGTGA. J gave up 7 bases and V 5 bases, and 8 bases lay outside the gene matches. CDR3 loop: CASSQGQGYLNEQFF. The CDR3 coding sequence is TGTGCCAGCAGCCAGGGACAGGGGTATCTAAATGAGCAGTTCTTC. The variable domain in full, with the rest retrieved from reference TRBV7-3 and TRBJ2-1, is GAGVSQTPSNKVTEKGKYVELRCDPISGHTALYWYRQSLGQGPEFLIYFQGTGAADDSGLPNDRFFAVRPEGSVSTLKIQRTERGDSAVYLCASSQGQGYLNEQFFGPGTRLTVL.

This clonotype was recorded once. The rearrangement links TRBV15 to TRBJ1-5; D might be TRBD1 (6 bases). Germline values: CDR1 LNHNV, CDR2 YYDKDF (reference sequence). The CDR3 runs 15 residues. Trimming pared 1 base from V and 4 bases from J, leaving 11 bases between. DNA for the CDR3: TGTGCCACCAGCAGAGCTAAGGGGGTAAATCAGCCCCAGCATTTT. Translation: CATSRAKGVNQPQHF.

The V gene is TRBV13, the J gene TRBJ2-1; D may be TRBD2 (5 bases). The V end lost 4 bases, the J end lost 6 bases, and 19 bases lay between the germline ends. The CDR3 sequence is 16 residues long. Looked up from germline, CDR1 is PRHDT and CDR2 is FYEKMQ (reference sequence). The CDR3 DNA reads as TGTGCCAGCAGCTGGACTGGCAGCAAGGAATCCAATGAGCAGTTCTTC. Its protein product is CASSWTGSKESNEQFF. The variable domain in full, completed from reference TRBV13 and TRBJ2-1, reads AAGVIQSPRHLIKEKRETATLKCYPIPRHDTVYWYQQGPGQDPQFLISFYEKMQSDKGSIPDRFSAQQFSDYHSELNMSSLELGDSALYFCASSWTGSKESNEQFFGPGTRLTVL.

The chain employs TRBV10-3 and TRBJ2-3, with 9 bases identical to TRBD1. The germline gives CDR1 ENHRY, CDR2 SYGVKD. This CDR3 is built from 15 residues. With V trimmed by 6 bases and J by 2 bases, 6 bases remained unmatched. This chain's CDR3 is CAIRGTGGVTDTQYF. CDR3 nucleotide sequence: TGTGCCATCAGGGGAACAGGGGGCGTCACAGATACGCAGTATTTT.

V and J are TRBV12-3 or TRBV12-4 and TRBJ1-1, with D unresolved. V was pared by 8 bases and J by 3 bases, with 13 bases between. This CDR3 comprises 13 residues. The CDR3 is CASGVGEDTEAFF. In nucleotides, the CDR3 is TGTGCCAGCGGTGTCGGGGAGGACACTGAAGCTTTCTTT.

Worth noting for this clonotype: The germline gene is not matched at one end of the junction; a read error may be the cause. The chain uses TRBV20-1 and TRBJ1-1; D not certain. Germline V CDR1 and CDR2: DFQATT, SNEGSKA (reference sequence). The CDR3 sequence is 12 residues long. CDR3 nucleotide sequence: TGCAGTGGGATGACGGTGAACGCTGAAGCTTTCTTT. As protein: CSGMTVNAEAFF.

This clonotype was counted between two and nine times. This chain connects TRBV7-9 to TRBJ2-1; D may correspond to TRBD1 or TRBD2 (5 bases each). CDR1 is SEHNR and CDR2 is FQNEAQ in the germline V gene (reference sequence). The CDR3 sequence is 14 residues long. The V end was cut by 5 bases, the J end by 9 bases, with 17 bases between. The CDR3, as DNA: TGTGCCAGCAGCCCCCCGAAACGGGGCGGTGAGCAGTTCTTC. It codes for CASSPPKRGGEQFF.

This chain connects TRBV4-2 to TRBJ2-7; D possibly uses TRBD1 or TRBD2 (5 bases each). This CDR3 contains 14 residues. CDR1 is LGHNA and CDR2 is YNFKEQ in the germline V gene. Trimming took 4 bases from V and 2 from J, leaving 12 bases between them. The CDR3 DNA sequence: TGTGCCAGCAGCCCTGGGGACCAGACCTACGAGCAGTACTTC. This codes for CASSPGDQTYEQYF.